This is a list of T cell receptor beta chains from one sample in a study of T-cell reconstitution after alpha-beta-depleted transplantation in children. From the PCR reads, TCRdb called clonotypes with MiXCR, one entry per CDR3 protein. The sample lists 500,000 to 650,000 distinct CDR3 sequences, 10% to 15% occurring once. The sample consisted of PBMCs, mostly from graft donor cells, taken 360 days after TCRalphabeta/CD19-depleted stem cell transplant. Receptor source: a male patient under 18 who had a stem cell transplant for acute myeloid leukemia, so the T cells may come from the graft donor. Both conserved end residues are part of each CDR3. D genes are given only for firm matches. For some rows the clone size is stated as once, few or many, or as a class when expanded; others skip it.

>TRBV6-1|TRBD2|few|TRBJ2-4
CASSDFGEGWVAKNIQYF
TGTGCCAGCAGTGATTTCGGGGAGGGATGGGTAGCCAAAAACATTCAGTACTTC
>TRBV7-2|-|-|TRBJ2-5
CASSLEGWRTQYF
TGTGCCAGCAGCTTAGAAGGGTGGAGGACCCAGTACTTC
>TRBV28|TRBD1|few|TRBJ2-7
CASSFSRQGRYEQYF
TGTGCCAGCAGTTTTAGTAGACAGGGGAGGTACGAGCAGTACTTC
>TRBV7-3|-|-|TRBJ2-3
CASSRGGPSDTQYF
TGTGCCAGCAGCCGAGGAGGGCCATCAGATACGCAGTATTTT
>TRBV20-1|TRBD1|-|TRBJ2-7
CSAEGQSYEQYF
TGCAGTGCCGAGGGACAGTCCTACGAGCAGTACTTC
>TRBV6-1|TRBD1|many|TRBJ2-3
CASSTGQGVGTDTQYF
TGTGCCAGCAGTACCGGACAGGGGGTCGGCACAGATACGCAGTATTTT
>TRBV19|TRBD1|few|TRBJ2-1
CASSIIWTGGHEQFF
TGTGCCAGTAGTATCATTTGGACAGGGGGACATGAGCAGTTCTTC
>TRBV12-3/TRBV12-4|-|many|TRBJ2-4
CASSLALIAKNIQYF
TGTGCCAGCAGTTTAGCACTCATAGCCAAAAACATTCAGTACTTC
>TRBV7-9|TRBD1|few|TRBJ1-2
CASSFGQGAEGYTF
TGTGCCAGCAGCTTCGGACAGGGGGCAGAAGGCTACACCTTC
>TRBV12-3/TRBV12-4|TRBD2|-|TRBJ2-1
CASMLAGGYNEQFF
TGTGCCAGCATGTTAGCGGGAGGCTACAATGAGCAGTTCTTC
>TRBV4-2|TRBD1|few|TRBJ2-5
CASSQHAGTGKSETQYF
TGTGCCAGCAGCCAGCACGCAGGGACAGGGAAGTCGGAGACCCAGTACTTC
>TRBV4-3|TRBD2|few|TRBJ2-5
CASSLGLAGELETQYF
TGCGCCAGCAGCCTCGGACTAGCGGGAGAATTGGAGACCCAGTACTTC
>TRBV7-9|-|-|TRBJ2-5
CASSLELSQETQYF
TGTGCCAGCAGCTTAGAGCTCTCCCAAGAGACCCAGTACTTC
>TRBV5-1|-|many|TRBJ2-3
CASSLAIAWSPDTQYF
TGCGCCAGCAGCTTGGCCATCGCCTGGAGCCCAGATACGCAGTATTTT
>TRBV6-2/TRBV6-3|TRBD2|many|TRBJ2-2
CASGWGGRAYTGELFF
TGTGCCAGCGGCTGGGGGGGGAGGGCCTACACCGGGGAGCTGTTTTTT
>TRBV7-8|TRBD2|few|TRBJ2-7
CASSLAGGRDEQYF
TGTGCCAGCAGCTTAGCGGGCGGGAGGGACGAGCAGTACTTC
>TRBV2|TRBD2|-|TRBJ2-7
CASRETSGKYEQYF
TGTGCCAGCAGAGAGACTAGCGGAAAATACGAGCAGTACTTC
>TRBV30|TRBD2|-|TRBJ2-7
CAWSSMTGGWSEQYF
TGTGCCTGGAGTTCCATGACGGGAGGATGGAGCGAGCAGTACTTC
>TRBV29-1|-|-|TRBJ2-7
CSVEAMGGAGRPSYEQYF
TGCAGCGTTGAAGCTATGGGGGGGGCTGGCAGGCCAAGCTACGAGCAGTACTTC
>TRBV7-2|-|-|TRBJ2-4
CASSLQLIAKNIQYF
TGTGCCAGCAGCCTACAATTGATAGCCAAAAACATTCAGTACTTC
>TRBV25-1|TRBD2|-|TRBJ2-1
CASSVERGRNEQFF
TGTGCCAGCAGTGTGGAGCGGGGTAGGAATGAGCAGTTCTTC
>TRBV9|TRBD2|-|TRBJ2-3
CASSVAGGNGDTQYF
TGTGCCAGCAGCGTAGCGGGAGGCAATGGAGATACGCAGTATTTT
>TRBV6-1|TRBD2|few|TRBJ2-7
CASSIGTSGRALSYEQYF
TGTGCCAGCAGCATCGGGACTAGCGGGAGGGCCCTCTCCTACGAGCAGTACTTC
>TRBV6-2/TRBV6-3|TRBD1|-|TRBJ1-5
CASSYTIGQGYNQPQHF
TGTGCCAGCAGTTATACGATAGGACAGGGCTACAATCAGCCCCAGCATTTT
>TRBV15|TRBD2|-|TRBJ2-5
CATSRDRTSGKGETQYF
TGTGCCACCAGCAGAGACCGGACTAGCGGAAAGGGGGAGACCCAGTACTTC
>TRBV12-3/TRBV12-4|-|-|TRBJ2-1
CASTRGVPGKATGQFF
TGTGCCAGCACGAGGGGGGTGCCAGGGAAGGCGACAGGGCAGTTCTTC
>TRBV7-2|-|many|TRBJ1-2
CASSLAGFDYGYTF
TGTGCCAGCAGCTTAGCAGGGTTTGACTATGGCTACACCTTC
>TRBV12-3/TRBV12-4|TRBD2|few|TRBJ2-7
CASSSTSGRGPYEQYF
TGTGCCAGCAGTTCAACTAGCGGTCGGGGCCCTTACGAGCAGTACTTC
>TRBV4-2|TRBD2|many|TRBJ2-3
CASSQLLAGGIADTQYF
TGTGCCAGCAGCCAGTTACTAGCGGGAGGAATCGCAGATACGCAGTATTTT
>TRBV7-9|TRBD2|many|TRBJ2-1
CASSSGLPYNEQFF
TGTGCCAGCAGCTCGGGACTACCTTACAATGAGCAGTTCTTC
>TRBV30|TRBD2|-|TRBJ2-7
CAWSRISGRAHEQYF
TGTGCCTGGAGTCGGATTAGCGGGAGGGCCCACGAGCAGTACTTC
>TRBV20-1|-|few|TRBJ2-7
CSARDSRQGILYEQYF
TGCAGTGCTAGAGATTCCCGGCAGGGGATCTTATACGAGCAGTACTTC
>TRBV11-2|TRBD2|-|TRBJ2-7
CASSLSSSSGSLRPSYEQYF
TGTGCCAGCAGCTTATCTTCCTCTAGCGGGAGTCTAAGACCGTCCTACGAGCAGTACTTC
>TRBV12-3/TRBV12-4|TRBD1|few|TRBJ2-7
CASTGTGTAYEQYF
TGTGCCAGCACCGGGACAGGGACGGCCTACGAGCAGTACTTC
>TRBV12-3/TRBV12-4|-|-|TRBJ2-6
CASALRGSGANVLTF
TGTGCCAGCGCCCTTCGGGGTTCGGGGGCCAACGTCCTGACTTTC
>TRBV29-1|-|few|TRBJ2-7
CSVEDIFSYEQYF
TGCAGCGTTGAAGACATCTTCTCCTACGAGCAGTACTTC
>TRBV12-3/TRBV12-4|-|many|TRBJ2-7
CASSFGTVTYEQYF
TGTGCCAGCAGTTTCGGGACGGTAACCTACGAGCAGTACTTC
>TRBV5-1|TRBD1|-|TRBJ2-7
CASSLRQGEDEQYF
TGCGCCAGCAGCTTACGACAGGGAGAGGACGAGCAGTACTTC
>TRBV4-3|TRBD2|many|TRBJ2-5
CASSQALAGVETQYF
TGCGCCAGCAGCCAGGCCCTAGCGGGAGTAGAGACCCAGTACTTC
>TRBV5-1|TRBD2|-|TRBJ2-7
CVSSLLSGRPLVYEQYF
TGCGTCAGCAGCTTGTTGAGCGGGAGGCCCCTAGTGTACGAGCAGTACTTC
>TRBV5-1|TRBD2|few|TRBJ2-7
CASSIGTTPYEQYF
TGCGCCAGCAGCATCGGGACTACTCCCTACGAGCAGTACTTC
>TRBV5-6|TRBD2|few|TRBJ2-3
CASSLFSGTYGDTQYF
TGTGCCAGCAGCTTGTTTAGCGGGACATACGGAGATACGCAGTATTTT